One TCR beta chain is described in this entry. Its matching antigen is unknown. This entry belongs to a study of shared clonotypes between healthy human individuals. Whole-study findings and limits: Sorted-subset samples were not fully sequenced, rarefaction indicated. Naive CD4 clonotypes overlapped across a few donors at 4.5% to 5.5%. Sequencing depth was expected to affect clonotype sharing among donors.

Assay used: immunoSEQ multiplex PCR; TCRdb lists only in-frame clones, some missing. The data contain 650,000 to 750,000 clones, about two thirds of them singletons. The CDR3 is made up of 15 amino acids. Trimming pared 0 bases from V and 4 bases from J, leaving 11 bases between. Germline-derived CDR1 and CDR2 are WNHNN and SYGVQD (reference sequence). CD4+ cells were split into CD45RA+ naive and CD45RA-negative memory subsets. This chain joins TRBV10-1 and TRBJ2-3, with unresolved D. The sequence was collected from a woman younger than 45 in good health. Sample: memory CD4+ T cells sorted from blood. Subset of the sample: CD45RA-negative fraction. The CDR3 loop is CASSESKFAADTQYF. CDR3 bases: TGCGCCAGCAGTGAGTCAAAGTTTGCGGCAGATACGCAGTATTTT.